Here is one T cell receptor (beta chain) with its context. The antigen remains unidentified. Germline V gene sequence: CDR1 ENHRY, CDR2 SYGVKD. The CDR3 is 14 amino acids. V was shortened by 4 bases and J by 0 bases, with 10 bases between the two germline ends. This entry is derived from a study of T cell responses to AZD1222 COVID-19 vaccine. The overall study: Whether given at about 4 or about 12 weeks, second doses were pooled.

Study-wide results and limits: Donors were mostly white British, more females; clonal diversity possibly underestimated. Epitopes outside B.1.351 and B.1.1.7 mutated regions reportedly drew nearly half of spike TCRs. Just a handful of AZD1222 recipients were seropositive at baseline.

Profiling relied on immunoSEQ multiplex PCR, and the TCRdb table lists in-frame clones only, not all of them. The table has more than 70,000 clones, about 90% seen once. The rearrangement joins TRBV10-3 to TRBJ2-7; D may be TRBD1 (5 bases). This receptor was obtained from an adult in good health. The source material was peripheral blood, sampled on day 0 of AZD1222 vaccination. This CDR3 reads CAISGQTSSYEQYF. DNA of the CDR3: TGTGCCATCAGTGGACAGACGAGCTCCTACGAGCAGTACTTC.